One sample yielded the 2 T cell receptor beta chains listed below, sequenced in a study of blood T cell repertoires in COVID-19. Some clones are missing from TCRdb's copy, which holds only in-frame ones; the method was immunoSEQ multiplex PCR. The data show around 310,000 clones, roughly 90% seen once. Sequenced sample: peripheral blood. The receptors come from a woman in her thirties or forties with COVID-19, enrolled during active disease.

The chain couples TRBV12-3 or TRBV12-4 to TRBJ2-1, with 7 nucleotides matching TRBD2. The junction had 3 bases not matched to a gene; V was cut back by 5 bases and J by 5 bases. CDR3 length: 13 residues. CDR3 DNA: TGTGCCAGCAGTCCTAGCGGCCACAATGAGCAGTTCTTC. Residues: CASSPSGHNEQFF.

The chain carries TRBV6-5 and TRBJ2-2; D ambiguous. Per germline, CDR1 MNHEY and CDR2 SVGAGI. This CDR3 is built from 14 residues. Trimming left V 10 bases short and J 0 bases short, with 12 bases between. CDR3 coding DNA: TGTGCCATCAAAGCAATCGCGAACACCGGGGAGCTGTTTTTT. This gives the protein CAIKAIANTGELFF.